The clone carrying this T cell receptor (beta chain) was counted only a few times. Its antigen is unknown. The data derive from a study of CD8+ T cells in alopecia areata. Study-level information: A 6-month period off drug followed tofacitinib, which lasted 6 to 18 months. Study-wide points: Tofacitinib significantly brought down scalp clonality and expanded CD8+ clones among top 100.

Treatment indicated: oral pan-JAK inhibitor, 5-10 mg twice daily. V was trimmed by 3 bases and J by 0 bases, leaving 9 bases between them. The germline CDR1 and CDR2 sequences are ENHRY and SYGVKD. The CDR3 runs 15 residues. After isolation, RNA underwent reverse transcription to generate cDNA as the sequencing template. TCRdb keeps only in-frame clones here, not all; method: immunoSEQ multiplex PCR. The table records around 170,000 clones, approximately 51% of them present only once. The receptor comes from a human donor with alopecia areata. The V call is TRBV10-3, the J call TRBJ2-1, with D perhaps matching TRBD2 (5 bases). Material: CD8+ T cells sorted from blood, obtained around week 53, from a patient treated with tofacitinib. The CDR3 region is CAISDLAPSYNEQFF. The CDR3 DNA reads as TGTGCCATCAGTGATTTAGCGCCCTCCTACAATGAGCAGTTCTTC.